These 5 T cell receptor beta chains were all obtained from the same sample, sequenced in a study of T cells in Graves' hyperthyroidism and ophthalmopathy (dated by TCRdb to about 2019). Library preparation was by multiplex PCR. These reads were obtained on an Illumina HiSeq 2000. The TCR beta CDR3 regions were amplified from the RNA transcripts. For the first round of RT-PCR on the TCR CDR3, the HTBI primer set was used together with the Qiagen OneStep RT-PCR kit. The raw public reads went through TCRdb reprocessing: fastp at Q25, MiXCR clone calling, in-frame beta chains kept. Merged by CDR3 protein, the rows form single entries marked with the most common genes and DNA. The sample table shows more than 600,000 distinct CDR3 sequences, and about a sixth are seen once. Over 7.5% of the sample comes from the top ten. Sequenced material: blood. Source of these receptors: a man aged 18 to 35 with Graves' hyperthyroidism.

This clonotype occurred once. The DNA for the CDR3 is TGTGCCAGCAGTGTTGGGGGGGCGCAAGCTTTCTTT. This translates into CASSVGGAQAFF. The chain is built from TRBV6-1 and TRBJ1-1; D is possibly TRBD1 (6 bases). The V end was cut by 4 bases, the J end by 9 bases, with 12 bases between. The V gene's germline CDR1 is MNHNS and CDR2 SASEGT. The CDR3 is 12 residues long.

The chain joins TRBV27 to TRBJ2-3; 7 nucleotides agree with TRBD2. Germline V CDR1 and CDR2: MNHEY, SMNVEV (reference sequence). V was pared by 4 bases and J by 4 bases, with 11 bases of the junction left unmatched. The CDR3 runs 16 residues. CDR3 in amino acids: CASSSRLALPPDTQYF. CDR3 sequence (DNA): TGTGCCAGCAGTTCCCGACTAGCCCTACCCCCAGATACGCAGTATTTT.

There are many counts of this clonotype. V and J are TRBV20-1 and TRBJ2-3; weak D call: TRBD1 (6 bases). Germline V gene lookup returns CDR1 DFQATT and CDR2 SNEGSKA (reference sequence). The CDR3 runs 15 residues. Trimming took off 4 bases at V and 0 bases at J, with 14 bases between the two ends. The CDR3 is CSAKSAQGSTDTQYF. CDR3 DNA sequence: TGCAGTGCTAAGAGCGCGCAGGGGAGCACAGATACGCAGTATTTT.

This clonotype was recorded at least ten times. This sequence joins TRBV12-5 and TRBJ2-1; TRBD1 might be the D (5 bases). The CDR3 has 13 residues. The germline gives CDR1 LGHNT, CDR2 FRNRAP. V gave up 6 bases and J gave up 4 bases, with 10 bases separating them. CDR3 region: CASGRGGYNEQFF. The CDR3 region has the DNA TGTGCTAGTGGAAGGGGTGGGTACAATGAGCAGTTCTTC.

The V call is TRBV20-1, the J call TRBJ1-1, with 9 bases lining up with TRBD1. The trim removed 0 bases at V and 4 bases at J, leaving 6 bases unmatched. CDR1 DFQATT and CDR2 SNEGSKA come from the germline V gene (reference sequence). There are 15 residues in the CDR3. In DNA form, the CDR3 reads TGCAGTGCTAGAGACCCCGGGACAGGGACCACTGAAGCTTTCTTT. It translates to CSARDPGTGTTEAFF.